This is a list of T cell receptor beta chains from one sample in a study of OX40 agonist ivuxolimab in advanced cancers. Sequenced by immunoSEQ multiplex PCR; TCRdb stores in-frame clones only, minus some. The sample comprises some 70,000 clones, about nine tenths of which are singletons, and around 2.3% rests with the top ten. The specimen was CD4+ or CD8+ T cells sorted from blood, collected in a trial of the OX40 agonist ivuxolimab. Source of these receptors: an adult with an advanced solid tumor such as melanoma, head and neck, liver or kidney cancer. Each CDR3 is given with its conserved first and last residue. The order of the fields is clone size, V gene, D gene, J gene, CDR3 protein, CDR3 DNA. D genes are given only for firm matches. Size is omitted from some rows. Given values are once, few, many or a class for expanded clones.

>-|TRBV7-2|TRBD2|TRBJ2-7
CASSLMSSGTILYEQYF
TGTGCCAGCAGCTTAATGTCGAGCGGGACGATACTCTACGAGCAGTACTTC
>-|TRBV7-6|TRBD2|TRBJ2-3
CASSPGGTSGRAWDKDTQYF
TGTGCCAGCAGCCCTGGCGGGACTAGCGGGAGGGCATGGGACAAAGATACGCAGTATTTT
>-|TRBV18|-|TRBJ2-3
CASSPGQGLTDTQYF
TGTGCCAGCTCACCGGGCCAGGGCCTCACAGATACGCAGTATTTT
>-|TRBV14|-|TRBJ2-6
CASSQALSGANVLTF
TGTGCCAGCAGCCAAGCTCTCTCTGGGGCCAACGTCCTGACTTTC
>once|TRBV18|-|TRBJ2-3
CASSILEADTQYF
TGTGCCAGCTCAATCCTTGAGGCAGATACGCAGTATTTT
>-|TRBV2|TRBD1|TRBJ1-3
CASSEAKTGTRNTIYF
TGTGCCAGCAGTGAAGCGAAGACAGGGACTAGAAACACCATATATTTT
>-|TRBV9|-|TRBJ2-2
CASSVVENTGELFF
TGTGCCAGCAGCGTAGTGGAGAACACCGGGGAGCTGTTTTTT
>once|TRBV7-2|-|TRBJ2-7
CASSLGRIAYEQYF
TGTGCCAGCAGCTTAGGAAGGATCGCCTACGAGCAGTACTTC
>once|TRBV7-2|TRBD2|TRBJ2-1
CASSFYLSGEQFF
TGTGCCAGCAGCTTCTACCTTAGCGGGGAGCAGTTCTTC
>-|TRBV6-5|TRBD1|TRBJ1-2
CASRTGYTYYGYTF
TGTGCCAGCAGGACAGGGTACACCTACTATGGCTACACCTTC
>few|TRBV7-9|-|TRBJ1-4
CASSLDGGMANEKLFF
TGTGCCAGCAGCTTAGATGGGGGGATGGCTAATGAAAAACTGTTTTTT
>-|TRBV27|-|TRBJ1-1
CASSFREDTEAFF
TGTGCCAGCAGTTTCCGAGAGGACACTGAAGCTTTCTTT
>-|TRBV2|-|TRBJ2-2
CASSELGTVNTGELFF
TGTGCCAGCAGTGAGCTCGGGACGGTGAACACCGGGGAGCTGTTTTTT
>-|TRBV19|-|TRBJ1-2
CASKRNPRGYTF
TGTGCCAGTAAGAGGAATCCTCGCGGCTACACCTTC
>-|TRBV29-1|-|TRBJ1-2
CSVEEGLPTAGYTF
TGCAGCGTTGAAGAGGGGCTGCCAACAGCGGGCTACACCTTC
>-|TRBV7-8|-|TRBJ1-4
CASSLGPPGKLFF
TGTGCCAGCAGCTTAGGCCCCCCCGGTAAACTGTTTTTT
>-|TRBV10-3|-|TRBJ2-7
CAINRDISYEQYF
TGTGCCATAAACCGGGACATCTCCTACGAGCAGTACTTC
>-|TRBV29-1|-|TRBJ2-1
CSVSPSSYNEQFF
TGCAGCGTCAGTCCAAGCTCCTACAATGAGCAGTTCTTC
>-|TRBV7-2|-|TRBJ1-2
CASSSSTRGGASHTF
TGTGCCAGCAGCTCCTCTACGAGGGGGGGCGCATCTCACACCTTC
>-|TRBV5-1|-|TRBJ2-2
CASSRMGENTGELFF
TGCGCCAGCAGTCGGATGGGAGAGAACACCGGGGAGCTGTTTTTT
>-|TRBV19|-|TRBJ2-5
CASSIAGLQETQYF
TGTGCCAGTAGTATAGCAGGGTTGCAAGAGACCCAGTACTTC
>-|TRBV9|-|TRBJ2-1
CASSATTRSSYNEQFF
TGTGCCAGCAGCGCAACCACTCGGAGCTCCTACAATGAGCAGTTCTTC
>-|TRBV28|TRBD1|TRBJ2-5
CASSSGQAQETQYF
TGTGCCAGCAGCTCGGGACAGGCCCAAGAGACCCAGTACTTC
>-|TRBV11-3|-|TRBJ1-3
CASSLETGNTIYF
TGTGCCAGCAGCCTCGAGACAGGAAACACCATATATTTT
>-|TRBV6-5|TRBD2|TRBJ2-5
CASSRTSGGEETQYF
TGTGCCAGCAGTCGGACTAGCGGGGGGGAAGAGACCCAGTACTTC
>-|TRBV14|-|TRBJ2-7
CASSQGAGGSYEQYF
TGTGCCAGCAGCCAAGGGGCCGGCGGCTCCTACGAGCAGTACTTC
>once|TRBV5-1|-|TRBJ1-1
CASSSLGGGQNTEAFF
TGCGCCAGCAGCTCCCTGGGCGGGGGACAGAACACTGAAGCTTTCTTT
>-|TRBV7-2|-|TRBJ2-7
CASSLGASRSYEQYF
TGTGCCAGCAGCTTAGGGGCGAGTCGCTCCTACGAGCAGTACTTC
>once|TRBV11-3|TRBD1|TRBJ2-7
CASRRPPGQGVYEQYF
TGTGCCAGCAGACGACCGCCGGGACAGGGCGTCTACGAGCAGTACTTC